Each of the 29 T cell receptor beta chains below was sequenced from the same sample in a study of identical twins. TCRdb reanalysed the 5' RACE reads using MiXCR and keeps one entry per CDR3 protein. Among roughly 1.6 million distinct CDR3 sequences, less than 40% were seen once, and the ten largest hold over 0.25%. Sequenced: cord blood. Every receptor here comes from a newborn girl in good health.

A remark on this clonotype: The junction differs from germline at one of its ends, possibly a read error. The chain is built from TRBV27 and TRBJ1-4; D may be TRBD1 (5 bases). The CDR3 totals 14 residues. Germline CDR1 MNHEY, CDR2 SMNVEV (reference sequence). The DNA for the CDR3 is TGTGCCAGCAGTTTCGGGCAGGGAAATGGAAAACTGTTTTTT. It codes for CASSFGQGNGKLFF.

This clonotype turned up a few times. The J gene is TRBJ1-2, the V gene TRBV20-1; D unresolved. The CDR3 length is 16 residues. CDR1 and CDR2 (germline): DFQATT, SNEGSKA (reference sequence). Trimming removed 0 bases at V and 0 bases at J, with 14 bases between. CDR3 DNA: TGCAGTGCTAGAGATCGGGGAAATCCAACTAACTATGGCTACACCTTC. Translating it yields CSARDRGNPTNYGYTF.

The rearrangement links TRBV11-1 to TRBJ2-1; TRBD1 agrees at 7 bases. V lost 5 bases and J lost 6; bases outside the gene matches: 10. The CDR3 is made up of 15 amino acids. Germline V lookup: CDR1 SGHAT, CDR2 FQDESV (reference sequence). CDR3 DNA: TGTGCCAGCAGCCTCCGACAGGGAATACCCAATGAGCAGTTCTTC. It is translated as CASSLRQGIPNEQFF.

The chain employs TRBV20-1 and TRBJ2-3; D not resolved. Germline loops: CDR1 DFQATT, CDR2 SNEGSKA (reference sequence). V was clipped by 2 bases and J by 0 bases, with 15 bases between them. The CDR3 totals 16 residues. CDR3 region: CSARRPPAVSTDTQYF. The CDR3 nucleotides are TGCAGTGCTAGACGTCCTCCGGCCGTTAGCACAGATACGCAGTATTTT.

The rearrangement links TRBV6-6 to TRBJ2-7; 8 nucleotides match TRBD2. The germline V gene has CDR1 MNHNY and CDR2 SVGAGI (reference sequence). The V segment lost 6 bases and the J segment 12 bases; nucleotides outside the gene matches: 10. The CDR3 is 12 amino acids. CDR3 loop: CASSPGLEKAYF. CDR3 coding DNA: TGTGCCAGCAGCCCGGGACTAGAGAAGGCGTACTTC.

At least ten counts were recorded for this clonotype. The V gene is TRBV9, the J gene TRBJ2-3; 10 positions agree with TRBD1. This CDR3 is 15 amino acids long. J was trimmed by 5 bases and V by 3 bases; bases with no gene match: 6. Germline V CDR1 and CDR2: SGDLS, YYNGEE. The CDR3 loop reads CASSGRDRGRDTQYF. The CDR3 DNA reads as TGTGCCAGCAGCGGCCGGGACAGGGGTAGAGATACGCAGTATTTT.

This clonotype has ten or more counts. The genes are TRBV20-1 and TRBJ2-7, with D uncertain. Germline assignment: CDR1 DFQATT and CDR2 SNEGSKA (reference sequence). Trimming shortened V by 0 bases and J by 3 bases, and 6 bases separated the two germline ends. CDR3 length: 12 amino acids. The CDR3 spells CSARDDGYEQYF. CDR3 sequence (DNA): TGCAGTGCTAGAGATGACGGCTACGAGCAGTACTTC.

The CDR3 DNA follows: TGTGCCAGCAGTGACGCGGGCGGTTACTACAATGAGCAGTACTTC. Protein product: CASSDAGGYYNEQYF. The genes are TRBV25-1 and TRBJ2-5; tentatively, D is TRBD2 (5 bases). The CDR3 totals 15 residues. V lost 3 bases, J lost 11 bases, and 22 bases lay in between. Per germline, CDR1 MGHDK and CDR2 SYGVNS.

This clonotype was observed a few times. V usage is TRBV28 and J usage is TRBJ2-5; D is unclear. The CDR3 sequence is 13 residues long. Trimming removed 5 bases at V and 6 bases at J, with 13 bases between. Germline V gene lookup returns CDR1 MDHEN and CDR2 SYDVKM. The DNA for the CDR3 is TGTGCCAGCAGTCGGAAACACTCGAAGACCCAGTACTTC. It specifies CASSRKHSKTQYF.

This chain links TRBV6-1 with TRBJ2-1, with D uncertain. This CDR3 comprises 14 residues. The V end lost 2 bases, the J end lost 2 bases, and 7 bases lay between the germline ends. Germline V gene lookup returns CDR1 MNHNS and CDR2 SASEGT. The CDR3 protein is CASSESRTYNEQFF. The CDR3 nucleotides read TGTGCCAGCAGTGAATCCCGGACCTACAATGAGCAGTTCTTC.

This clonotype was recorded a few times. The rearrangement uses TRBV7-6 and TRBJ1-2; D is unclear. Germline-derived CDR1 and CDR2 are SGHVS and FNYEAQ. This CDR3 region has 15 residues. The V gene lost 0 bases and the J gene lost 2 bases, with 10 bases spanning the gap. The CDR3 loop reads CASSLALRGNYGYTF. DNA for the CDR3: TGTGCCAGCAGCTTAGCGCTAAGAGGGAACTATGGCTACACCTTC.

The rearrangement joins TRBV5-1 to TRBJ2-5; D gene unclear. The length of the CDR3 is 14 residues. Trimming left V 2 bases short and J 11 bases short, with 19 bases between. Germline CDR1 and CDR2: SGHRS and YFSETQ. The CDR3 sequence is CASSLLPESYGQYF. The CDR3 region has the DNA TGCGCCAGCAGCTTACTACCGGAGTCCTACGGGCAGTACTTC. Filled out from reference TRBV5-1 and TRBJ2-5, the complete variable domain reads KAGVTQTPRYLIKTRGQQVTLSCSPISGHRSVSWYQQTPGQGLQFLFEYFSETQRNKGNFPGRFSGRQFSNSRSEMNVSTLELGDSALYLCASSLLPESYGQYFGPGTRLLVL.

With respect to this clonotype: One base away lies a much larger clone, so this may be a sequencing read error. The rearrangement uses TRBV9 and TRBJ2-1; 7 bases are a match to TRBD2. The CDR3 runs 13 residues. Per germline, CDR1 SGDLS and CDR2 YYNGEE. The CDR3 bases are TGTGCCAGCAGCGGGGGACTACTCAATAAGCAGTTCTTC. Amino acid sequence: CASSGGLLNKQFF.

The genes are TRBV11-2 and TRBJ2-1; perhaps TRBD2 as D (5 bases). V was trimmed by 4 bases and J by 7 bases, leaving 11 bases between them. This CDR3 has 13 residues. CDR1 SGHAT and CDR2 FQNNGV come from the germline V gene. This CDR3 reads CASSSTLANEQFF. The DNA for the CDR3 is TGTGCCAGCAGCTCAACCCTAGCTAATGAGCAGTTCTTC.

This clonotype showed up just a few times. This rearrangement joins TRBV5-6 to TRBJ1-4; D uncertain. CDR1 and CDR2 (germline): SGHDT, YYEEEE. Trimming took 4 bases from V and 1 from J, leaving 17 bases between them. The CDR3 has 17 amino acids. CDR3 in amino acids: CASSPGYGEETNEKLFF. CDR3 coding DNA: TGTGCCAGCAGCCCCGGGTACGGGGAGGAAACTAATGAAAAACTGTTTTTT.

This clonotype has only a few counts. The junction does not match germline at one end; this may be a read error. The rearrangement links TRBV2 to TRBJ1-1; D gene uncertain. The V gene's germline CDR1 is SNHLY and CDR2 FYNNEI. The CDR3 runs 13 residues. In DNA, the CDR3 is TGTGCCAGCAATGAACAGCGGAACACTGAAGCTTTCTTT. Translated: CASNEQRNTEAFF.

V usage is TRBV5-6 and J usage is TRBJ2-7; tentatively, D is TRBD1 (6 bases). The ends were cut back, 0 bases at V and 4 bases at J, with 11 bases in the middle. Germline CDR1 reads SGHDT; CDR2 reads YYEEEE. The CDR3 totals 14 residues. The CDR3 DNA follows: TGTGCCAGCAGCTTGGGTATGGGGGCTTACGAGCAGTACTTC. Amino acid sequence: CASSLGMGAYEQYF.

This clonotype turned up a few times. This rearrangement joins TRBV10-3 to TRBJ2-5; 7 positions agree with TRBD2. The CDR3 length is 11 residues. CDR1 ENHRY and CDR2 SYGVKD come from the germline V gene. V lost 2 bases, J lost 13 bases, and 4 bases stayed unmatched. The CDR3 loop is CAISEGREAYF. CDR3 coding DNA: TGTGCCATCAGTGAGGGGAGGGAGGCGTACTTC.

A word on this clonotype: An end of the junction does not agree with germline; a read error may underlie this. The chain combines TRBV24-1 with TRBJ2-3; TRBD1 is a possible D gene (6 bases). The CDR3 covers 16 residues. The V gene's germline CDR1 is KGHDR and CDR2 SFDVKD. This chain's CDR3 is CATSDFGQGRTDAQYF. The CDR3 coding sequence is TGTGCCACCAGTGATTTTGGGCAGGGGCGGACAGATGCGCAGTATTTT.

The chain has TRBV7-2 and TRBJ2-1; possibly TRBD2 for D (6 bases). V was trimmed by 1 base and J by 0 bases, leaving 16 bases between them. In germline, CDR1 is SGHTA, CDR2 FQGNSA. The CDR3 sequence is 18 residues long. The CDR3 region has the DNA TGTGCCAGCAGCTTAGTAGGATTGGCGGGGAGCTCCTACAATGAGCAGTTCTTC. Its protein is CASSLVGLAGSSYNEQFF.

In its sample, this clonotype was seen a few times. The CDR3 sequence: CATSEGAIDTQYF. CDR3 coding DNA: TGTGCCACCTCCGAAGGGGCGATTGATACGCAGTATTTT. V and J are TRBV24-1 and TRBJ2-3; D is perhaps TRBD1 (5 bases). Per germline, CDR1 KGHDR and CDR2 SFDVKD. The CDR3 is 13 residues long. V was shortened by 9 bases and J by 6 bases, with 15 bases between the two germline ends.

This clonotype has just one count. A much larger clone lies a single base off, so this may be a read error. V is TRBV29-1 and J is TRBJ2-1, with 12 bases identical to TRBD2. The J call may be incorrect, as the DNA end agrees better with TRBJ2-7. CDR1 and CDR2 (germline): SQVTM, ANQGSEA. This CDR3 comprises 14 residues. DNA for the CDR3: TGCAGCGTTGCTAGCGGGGGGGCCAAAAATGAGCAGTACTTC. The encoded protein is CSVASGGAKNEQYF.

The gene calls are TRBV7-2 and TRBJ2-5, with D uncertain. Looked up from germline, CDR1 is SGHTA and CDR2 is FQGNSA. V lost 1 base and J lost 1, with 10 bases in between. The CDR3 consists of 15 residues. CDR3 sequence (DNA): TGTGCCAGCAGCTTAGGTCTCGGTTTCCAAGAGACCCAGTACTTC. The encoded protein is CASSLGLGFQETQYF.

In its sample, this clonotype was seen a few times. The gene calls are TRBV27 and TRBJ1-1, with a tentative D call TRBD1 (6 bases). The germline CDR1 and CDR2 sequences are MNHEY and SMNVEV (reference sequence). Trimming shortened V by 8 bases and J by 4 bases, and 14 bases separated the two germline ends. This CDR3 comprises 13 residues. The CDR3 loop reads CASHAGRGTEAFF. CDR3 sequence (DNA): TGTGCCAGCCACGCGGGCAGGGGCACTGAAGCTTTCTTT.

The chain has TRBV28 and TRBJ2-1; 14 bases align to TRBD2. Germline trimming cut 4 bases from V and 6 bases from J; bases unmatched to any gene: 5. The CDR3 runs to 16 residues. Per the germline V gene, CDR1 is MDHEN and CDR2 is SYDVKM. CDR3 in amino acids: CASSSWTSGRLNEQFF. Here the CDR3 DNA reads TGTGCCAGCAGTTCCTGGACTAGCGGGAGGCTCAATGAGCAGTTCTTC.

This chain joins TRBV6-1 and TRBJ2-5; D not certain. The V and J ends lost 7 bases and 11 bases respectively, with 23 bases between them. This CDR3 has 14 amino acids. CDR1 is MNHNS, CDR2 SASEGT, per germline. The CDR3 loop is CASNSGSSYNEQYF. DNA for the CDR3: TGTGCCAGCAACTCGGGTAGCTCCTACAATGAGCAGTACTTC.

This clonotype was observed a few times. The DNA of the CDR3 is TGTGCCAGCAGCTTAGCGACAGCTGGAAACACCATATATTTT. Translation gives CASSLATAGNTIYF. This rearrangement joins TRBV7-2 to TRBJ1-3; possibly TRBD1 for D (5 bases). The CDR3 has 14 amino acids. In germline, CDR1 is SGHTA, CDR2 FQGNSA. Trimming pared 0 bases from V and 2 bases from J, leaving 5 bases between.

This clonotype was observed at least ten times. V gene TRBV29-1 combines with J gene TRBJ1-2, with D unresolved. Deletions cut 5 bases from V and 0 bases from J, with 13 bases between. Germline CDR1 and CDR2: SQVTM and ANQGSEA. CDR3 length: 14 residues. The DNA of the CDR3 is TGCAGCGTTCCCTTCGGCGGAACTAACTATGGCTACACCTTC. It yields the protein CSVPFGGTNYGYTF.

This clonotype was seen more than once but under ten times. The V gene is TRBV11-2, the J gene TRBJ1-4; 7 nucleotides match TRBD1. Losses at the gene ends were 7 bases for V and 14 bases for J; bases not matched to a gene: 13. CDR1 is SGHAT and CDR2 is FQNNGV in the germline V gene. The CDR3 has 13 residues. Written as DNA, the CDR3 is TGTGCCAGCACCGGGACAGCGAGCAGAGGGCTGTTTTTT. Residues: CASTGTASRGLFF.